This T cell receptor beta chain was recovered during a study of blood T cell repertoires in COVID-19. Overall study: Specimens from acute and convalescent COVID-19 originated in the United States, Italy and Spain. Sources were T cells, B-cell-depleted T cells, or PBMCs; the material itself was cDNA or gDNA.

The germline V and J ends were trimmed by 4 bases and 0 bases, with 17 bases remaining between them. The CDR3 contains 17 residues. Germline V gives CDR1 LGHDT, CDR2 YNNKEL (reference sequence). In the authors' methods: Estimated nucleated cell counts came from reference gene primer amplification. The assay was immunoSEQ multiplex PCR, and TCRdb's table has in-frame clones only and misses some. That table gives V, J and clone size, and the DNA gave D and trimming. The sample has roughly 300,000 clones; about 82% are singletons. The V call is TRBV3-1 (or the pseudogene TRBV3-2), the J call TRBJ2-3; D is possibly TRBD2 (5 bases). The source of this sequence is a woman between 45 and 60 years old with acute or convalescent COVID-19. Sequenced material: peripheral blood. CDR3 loop: CASSRRPGGVSTDTQYF. The DNA for the CDR3 is TGTGCCAGCAGCCGGCGCCCCGGAGGAGTGAGCACAGATACGCAGTATTTT.